These 18 T cell receptor beta chains came from one sample sequenced in a study of blood T cells in healthy people across ages. Sample-barcoded 5' priming and a J-beta primer mix drove a second PCR of about 6 to 12 cycles. In TCRdb, the 5' RACE reads were re-called with MiXCR into one record per CDR3 protein. Of roughly 1,500,000 distinct CDR3 sequences in the sample, about 31% were seen once. The sample comprised blood. The receptors here all came from a woman in her twenties or thirties in good health.

This chain links TRBV2 with TRBJ1-2, with D perhaps matching TRBD1 (6 bases). Germline values: CDR1 SNHLY, CDR2 FYNNEI. The CDR3 totals 13 residues. V lost 8 bases and J lost 8, with 18 bases in between. CDR3 protein: CASEGGGRQGYTF. CDR3 nucleotides: TGTGCCAGCGAAGGAGGGGGGAGGCAAGGCTACACCTTC.

CDR3 amino acids: CASSLWQGPSTDTQYF. CDR3 DNA sequence: TGCGCCAGCAGCTTGTGGCAGGGGCCGAGCACAGATACGCAGTATTTT. The V gene is TRBV5-1, the J gene TRBJ2-3; D perhaps matches TRBD1 (6 bases). V was pared by 1 base and J by 0 bases, with 12 bases between. The germline V gene encodes CDR1 SGHRS and CDR2 YFSETQ. CDR3 size: 16 residues.

The J gene is TRBJ1-6, the V gene TRBV9, with a possible D match to TRBD1 (5 bases). Germline assignment: CDR1 SGDLS and CDR2 YYNGEE. CDR3 length: 14 residues. V gave up 2 bases and J gave up 10 bases, with 13 bases separating them. This chain's CDR3 is CASSVQGGHSPLHF. CDR3 nucleotides: TGTGCCAGCAGCGTTCAGGGAGGACACTCACCCCTCCACTTT. The whole variable domain, remainder taken from reference TRBV9 and TRBJ1-6, is DSGVTQTPKHLITATGQRVTLRCSPRSGDLSVYWYQQSLDQGLQFLIQYYNGEERAKGNILERFSAQQFPDLHSELNLSSLELGDSALYFCASSVQGGHSPLHFGNGTRLTVT.

The table lists this clonotype with many counts. At one boundary the junction diverges from the germline segment, which might be a read error. V gene TRBV7-8 combines with J gene TRBJ2-7; TRBD1 matches 9 bases. There are 14 residues in the CDR3. Germline values: CDR1 SGHVS, CDR2 FQNEAQ. The CDR3, as DNA: TGCGCCAGCAGCTTGGGACAGGGAACCGGCGAGCAGTACTTC. It translates to CASSLGQGTGEQYF. Based on the CDR3 plus reference TRBV7-8 and TRBJ2-7, the full variable domain is GAGVSQSPRYKVAKRGQDVALRCDPISGHVSLFWYQQALGQGPEFLTYFQNEAQLDKSGLPSDRFFAERPEGSVSTLKIQRTQQEDSAVYLCASSLGQGTGEQYFGPGTRLTVT.

V gene TRBV20-1 combines with J gene TRBJ2-1; 12 bases are a match to TRBD2. The CDR3 totals 17 residues. Germline CDR1 reads DFQATT; CDR2 reads SNEGSKA (reference sequence). With V trimmed by 4 bases and J by 1 base, 8 bases remained unmatched. The CDR3 nucleotides read TGCAGTGCTACCCTAGCGGGGGGGCCGGGATCCTACAATGAGCAGTTCTTC. Translation gives CSATLAGGPGSYNEQFF.

This clonotype was seen only a few times. The chain employs TRBV5-6 and TRBJ2-3, with D tentatively TRBD1 or TRBD2 (5 bases each). CDR3 length equals 17 residues. Germline V gene data show CDR1 as SGHDT and CDR2 as YYEEEE. The V gene lost 0 bases and the J gene lost 2 bases, with 16 bases spanning the gap. DNA of the CDR3: TGTGCCAGCAGCTTGGCAGGGACCTTATGGAACACAGATACGCAGTATTTT. It is translated as CASSLAGTLWNTDTQYF.

This clonotype was counted at least ten times. The chain recombines TRBV20-1 with TRBJ2-1, with D perhaps given as TRBD1 or TRBD2 (5 bases each). This CDR3 is built from 15 residues. The ends were cut back, 3 bases at V and 8 bases at J, with 20 bases in the middle. CDR1 is DFQATT and CDR2 is SNEGSKA in the germline V gene (reference sequence). This chain's CDR3 is CSASRPGAWSYEQFF. The CDR3 DNA is TGCAGTGCTAGTCGGCCCGGGGCTTGGAGCTATGAGCAGTTCTTC.

This clonotype was recorded many times. The chain combines TRBV7-2 with TRBJ2-1; 8 nucleotides agree with TRBD2. V was pared by 6 bases and J by 9 bases, with 13 bases of the junction left unmatched. This CDR3 has 15 amino acids. Germline lookup yields CDR1 SGHTA and CDR2 FQGNSA. The CDR3 sequence: CASRQQRGLRGEQFF. Here the CDR3 DNA reads TGTGCCAGCAGACAACAGCGGGGGCTCAGGGGTGAGCAGTTCTTC. The full variable domain, completed using reference TRBV7-2 and TRBJ2-1, is GAGVSQSPSNKVTEKGKDVELRCDPISGHTALYWYRQSLGQGLEFLIYFQGNSAPDKSGLPSDRFSAERTGGSVSTLTIQRTQQEDSAVYLCASRQQRGLRGEQFFGPGTRLTVL.

This clonotype was seen repeatedly, ten times or more. The V and J genes are TRBV18 and TRBJ2-1; 8 nucleotides line up with TRBD2. Losses at the gene ends were 0 bases for V and 9 bases for J; bases not matched to a gene: 4. The CDR3 runs 14 residues. Germline V gene sequence: CDR1 KGHSH, CDR2 LQKENI. CDR3 DNA: TGTGCCAGCTCACCACCGACTAGCGAGGGTGAGCAGTTCTTC. Translation gives CASSPPTSEGEQFF.

The V and J genes are TRBV20-1 and TRBJ2-7; the match to TRBD1 covers 9 bases. This CDR3 is built from 14 residues. V lost 5 bases, J lost 5 bases, and 10 bases stayed unmatched. CDR1 is DFQATT, CDR2 SNEGSKA, per germline (reference sequence). CDR3 sequence: CSASRDRVIHEQYF. As DNA, the CDR3 is TGCAGTGCTTCTCGGGACAGGGTCATCCACGAGCAGTACTTC.

This clonotype was found many times. This chain joins TRBV5-1 and TRBJ2-7; 7 bases are a match to TRBD2. The V segment lost 4 bases and the J segment 5 bases; nucleotides outside the gene matches: 9. The CDR3 loop spans 14 amino acids. Germline CDR1 SGHRS, CDR2 YFSETQ. The CDR3 sequence: CASSRGGGKNEQYF. The DNA of the CDR3 is TGCGCCAGCAGCAGGGGCGGGGGTAAGAACGAGCAGTACTTC.

V and J are TRBV4-2 and TRBJ1-1; D ambiguous. Trimming removed 0 bases from V and 4 bases from J, with 9 bases in between. Germline V gene sequence: CDR1 LGHNA, CDR2 YNFKEQ. The CDR3 consists of 14 residues. The DNA for the CDR3 is TGTGCCAGCAGCCAAGATCCGGGCAGCACTGAAGCTTTCTTT. This encodes CASSQDPGSTEAFF.

With respect to this clonotype: A much larger clone lies one base from this, so it may be a read error. This chain links TRBV7-9 with TRBJ2-5; D perhaps matches TRBD2 (5 bases). The CDR3 is 12 residues long. Between the trimmed V and J ends, which lost 0 bases and 11 bases, there was a span of 10 bases. Germline CDR1 reads SEHNR; CDR2 reads FQNEAQ (reference sequence). The CDR3 here is CASSLAHREQYF. DNA for the CDR3: TGTGCCAGCAGCTTAGCGCATAGGGAGCAGTACTTC. Full variable domain (outside the CDR3, taken from reference TRBV7-9 and TRBJ2-5): DTGVSQNPRHKITKRGQNVTFRCDPISEHNRLYWYRQTLGQGPEFLTYFQNEAQLEKSRLLSDRFSAERPKGSFSTLEIQRTEQGDSAMYLCASSLAHREQYFGPGTRLLVL.

This clonotype appeared a few times. The V call is TRBV6-2 or TRBV6-3, the J call TRBJ2-5; 8 nucleotides align to TRBD1. The V and J ends lost 2 bases and 5 bases, in that order; junction bases with no gene match: 10. The CDR3 runs 16 residues. Germline CDR1 reads MNHEY; CDR2 reads SVGEGT. CDR3: CASSYLRGRIEETQYF. CDR3 DNA sequence: TGTGCCAGCAGTTACCTCAGGGGGCGGATTGAGGAGACCCAGTACTTC.

V and J are TRBV21-1 and TRBJ1-2; TRBD1, the table's D call, was not compared with the DNA. TRBV21-1 is a pseudogene locus. CDR3 size: 15 residues. The CDR3: CASRGEGRRGYGYTF. The CDR3 bases are TGTGCCAGCAGAGGTGAGGGACGGAGAGGTTATGGGTACACCTTC.

The gene calls are TRBV27 and TRBJ1-2; 10 bases match TRBD1. CDR1 MNHEY and CDR2 SMNVEV come from the germline V gene (reference sequence). V lost 2 bases, J lost 4 bases, and 4 bases stayed unmatched. There are 15 residues in the CDR3. The CDR3 region is CASSLHGTGAYGYTF. The CDR3 region has the DNA TGTGCCAGCAGTTTACATGGGACAGGGGCCTATGGCTACACCTTC.

This chain uses TRBV21-1 with TRBJ2-5; no DNA check was done on the table's D call, TRBD2. The J call may be in error: the DNA end matches TRBJ2-7 better. TRBV21-1 is a documented pseudogene. CDR3 size: 17 residues. CDR3 bases: TGTGCCAGCAGCAAAAGAACAGAGGCTAGCGGAACCTACGAGCAGTACTTC. Translation gives CASSKRTEASGTYEQYF.

This clonotype was seen a handful of times. This sequence joins TRBV27 and TRBJ2-1; no clear D. The germline V gene has CDR1 MNHEY and CDR2 SMNVEV (reference sequence). Deletions cut 4 bases from V and 8 bases from J, with 6 bases between. The CDR3 has 11 amino acids. Here the CDR3 reads CASSSSHEQFF. The CDR3 bases are TGTGCCAGCAGTTCTAGTCATGAGCAGTTCTTC.